These 27 T cell receptor beta chains came from one sample sequenced in a study of CXCR3-negative and CXCR3-positive naive CD8 T cells (dated 2019 in TCRdb). Overall study results and their limits: Compared with CXCR3-negative naive cells, CXCR3-positive naive cells had TRB CDR3s with higher hydrophobicity (lower Kidera factor 4), lower energy, and higher strength and volume indices.

These receptors have no known antigen. The data were produced on a NextSeq 550. The Human TCR Profiling Kit (MiLaboratory) was used to prepare UMI-labeled 5' RACE TRB cDNA libraries. After reprocessing by TCRdb, each CDR3 protein sequence is one entry, and no DNA is given. Per the sample table, the count is about 150,000 distinct CDR3 sequences. The ten largest clones represent about 0.37% of the sample. Specimen: naive CXCR3+ CD8+ T cells from blood. Explained via the paper, the cell subset or site label denotes: CD45RO-CCR7+CD27+CD95- naive CD8+ T cells expressing CXCR3 (TNR3+). Receptors originate from a human donor in good health. Some clones in this sample may be carry-over from other donors' samples.

The chain uses TRBV27 and TRBJ2-2; TCRdb's assignment of TRBD1 cannot be checked, as there is no DNA. The CDR3 has 15 residues. Germline V lookup: CDR1 MNHEY, CDR2 SMNVEV (reference sequence). Here the CDR3 reads CASSFVTGYTGELFF.

This chain uses TRBV4-2 with TRBJ2-7. CDR3 length equals 15 residues. Germline V lookup: CDR1 LGHNA, CDR2 YNFKEQ. This CDR3 reads CASSHLTLSSYEQYF.

V usage is TRBV9 and J usage is TRBJ2-3. The germline CDR1 and CDR2 sequences are SGDLS and YYNGEE. The CDR3 totals 13 residues. CDR3 residues: CASSVGHTDTQYF.

The chain joins TRBV7-9 to TRBJ2-1; the TCRdb call, TRBD1, lacks DNA for checking. Germline V lookup: CDR1 SEHNR, CDR2 FQNEAQ (reference sequence). There are 15 residues in the CDR3. Here the CDR3 reads CASSLAAGAYNEQFF.

The chain links TRBV20-1 to TRBJ2-7. Germline CDR1 is DFQATT and CDR2 is SNEGSKA (reference sequence). CDR3 length equals 13 residues. CDR3 protein: CSASKAWPYEQYF.

The chain joins TRBV20-1 to TRBJ1-2. The CDR3 covers 12 residues. The V gene's germline CDR1 is DFQATT and CDR2 SNEGSKA (reference sequence). CDR3 amino acids: CSARDMKDGYTF.

The V call is TRBV29-1, the J call TRBJ2-7; TCRdb returns TRBD2, unconfirmable since there is no DNA. Looked up from germline, CDR1 is SQVTM and CDR2 is ANQGSEA. The CDR3 has 13 residues. Here the CDR3 reads CSARAGVSYEQYF.

The rearrangement joins TRBV9 to TRBJ2-1. Per the germline V gene, CDR1 is SGDLS and CDR2 is YYNGEE. The CDR3 covers 13 residues. CDR3 region: CASSPLSYNEQFF.

The CDR3 protein is CASSFGTSGSGTGELFF. V gene TRBV28 combines with J gene TRBJ2-2; TCRdb picks TRBD2, but there is no DNA to check that call. The CDR3 loop spans 17 amino acids. The V gene's germline CDR1 is MDHEN and CDR2 SYDVKM.

J is TRBJ2-7 and V is TRBV20-1. There are 14 residues in the CDR3. Germline V gene lookup returns CDR1 DFQATT and CDR2 SNEGSKA (reference sequence). CDR3 sequence: CSARDLEWLSEQYF.

The gene calls are TRBV12-3 or TRBV12-4 and TRBJ1-5; TCRdb proposes TRBD1, but this gene call is untestable without DNA. The CDR3 runs to 16 residues. The CDR3 is CASSFTGAYSNQPQHF.

This chain uses TRBV20-1 with TRBJ2-7; TCRdb selects TRBD2, and the lack of DNA leaves this call unchecked. This CDR3 region has 14 residues. CDR1 is DFQATT and CDR2 is SNEGSKA in the germline V gene (reference sequence). The chain's CDR3 is CSARDSGGSYEQYF.

The chain is built from TRBV5-1 and TRBJ1-1; the D gene TCRdb calls, TRBD1, cannot be checked with no DNA. Germline-derived CDR1 and CDR2 are SGHRS and YFSETQ. The CDR3 extends over 13 amino acids. CDR3 sequence reads: CASSDRGLTEAFF.

The chain joins TRBV5-1 to TRBJ2-1; the TCRdb D gene call, TRBD1, has no DNA to confirm it. CDR1 and CDR2 from the germline V gene are SGHRS and YFSETQ. The CDR3 contains 14 residues. This CDR3 is CASGLTGAYNEQFF.

J is TRBJ2-1 and V is TRBV20-1; no DNA is available, so the TRBD2 call from TCRdb remains unchecked. This CDR3 comprises 14 residues. The germline gives CDR1 DFQATT, CDR2 SNEGSKA (reference sequence). The CDR3 loop reads CSARGLGLYNEQFF.

The chain recombines TRBV4-3 with TRBJ2-7; TCRdb calls TRBD1, which cannot be checked without DNA. Germline V gene lookup returns CDR1 LGHNA and CDR2 YSLEER. The CDR3 sequence is 16 residues long. The CDR3 loop is CASSQDPGAGSYEQYF.

This chain joins TRBV7-8 and TRBJ2-5; the D gene TCRdb calls, TRBD1, cannot be checked with no DNA. Germline CDR1 is SGHVS and CDR2 is FQNEAQ. The CDR3 sequence is 15 residues long. The chain's CDR3 is CASSLAGAPGETQYF.

This chain joins TRBV7-9 and TRBJ2-1; TCRdb's D gene call, TRBD1, goes unchecked for lack of DNA. Germline loops: CDR1 SEHNR, CDR2 FQNEAQ (reference sequence). The CDR3 runs 15 residues. The CDR3 region is CASSPTGTDYNEQFF.

The chain employs TRBV7-3 and TRBJ2-7; the D call of TRBD2 rests on TCRdb alone, since no DNA is present to check it. Per germline, CDR1 SGHTA and CDR2 FQGTGA. The CDR3 has 13 residues. This CDR3 reads CASSPNGGYEQYF.

The chain uses TRBV29-1 and TRBJ1-1; TCRdb outputs TRBD1, but without DNA this stays unchecked. Germline lookup yields CDR1 SQVTM and CDR2 ANQGSEA. This CDR3 spans 15 amino acids. The CDR3 reads CSVEDGEGKGTEAFF.

The V call is TRBV7-9, the J call TRBJ2-2; there is no DNA to check the TCRdb D call of TRBD1. From germline, CDR1 is SEHNR and CDR2 FQNEAQ (reference sequence). The CDR3 runs to 15 residues. CDR3 protein: CASSLVDRLTGELFF.

The chain couples TRBV7-9 to TRBJ2-7. This CDR3 comprises 15 residues. Germline CDR1 and CDR2: SEHNR and FQNEAQ (reference sequence). CDR3 region: CASSLAAGRSYEQYF.

The chain uses TRBV27 and TRBJ2-2. Germline CDR1 is MNHEY and CDR2 is SMNVEV (reference sequence). The length of the CDR3 is 13 residues. CDR3 sequence: CASSLYRAGELFF.

The gene calls are TRBV7-9 and TRBJ2-3; TCRdb's D call, TRBD2, is unchecked because there is no DNA. Germline CDR1 and CDR2: SEHNR and FQNEAQ (reference sequence). The CDR3 is made up of 15 amino acids. This CDR3 is CASSPSGTSRRTQYF.

This chain uses TRBV12-3 or TRBV12-4 with TRBJ1-6. CDR3 size: 14 residues. CDR3 amino acids: CASSFGQSGSPLHF.

The chain combines TRBV12-3 or TRBV12-4 with TRBJ2-3. The CDR3 is 11 amino acids. This chain's CDR3 is CASSGSDTQYF.

The chain joins TRBV5-1 to TRBJ2-1; TCRdb picks TRBD1, but there is no DNA to check that call. Germline lookup yields CDR1 SGHRS and CDR2 YFSETQ. The CDR3 has 13 amino acids. CDR3: CASTSPGRNEQFF.